Sequencing of this T cell receptor beta chain was carried out in a study of Graves' ophthalmopathy and Graves' hyperthyroidism. The wider study: Before any treatment, peripheral blood was taken at the initial diagnosis.

Ophthalmopathic donors had moderate-to-severe activity, CAS ≥3 and NOSPECS ≥4, with disease that had lasted under 3 months. Whole-study findings and limits: The blood repertoire also included most expanded thyroid clonotypes above 0.001 frequency. The model's prediction of ophthalmopathy progression had 70.59% sensitivity and approximately 76% specificity.

From RNA, the CDR3 regions of TCR beta chains were amplified and sequenced. RT-PCR in the first round used HTBI primers; a second-round multiplex PCR followed. Each CDR3 protein gets one entry after TCRdb re-called the multiplex PCR reads with MiXCR. The repertoire has about 740,000 distinct CDR3 sequences, approximately 40% of them found once; the top ten carry 44%. V was pared by 3 bases and J by 6 bases, with 11 bases between. Germline CDR1 SEHNR, CDR2 FQNEAQ (reference sequence). The CDR3 runs 14 residues. This clonotype has a count of ten or more. What it recognizes is unknown. J is TRBJ2-2 and V is TRBV7-9, with a possible D match to TRBD2 (6 bases). The specimen was peripheral blood. This clonotype was sampled from an adult man with Graves' ophthalmopathy. The CDR3 DNA is TGTGCCAGCAGCTTCAGGGACTTCCCCGGGGAGCTGTTTTTT. This encodes CASSFRDFPGELFF. Variable domain in full (rest from reference TRBV7-9 and TRBJ2-2): DTGVSQNPRHKITKRGQNVTFRCDPISEHNRLYWYRQTLGQGPEFLTYFQNEAQLEKSRLLSDRFSAERPKGSFSTLEIQRTEQGDSAMYLCASSFRDFPGELFFGEGSRLTVL.